The entry that follows covers one T cell receptor (beta chain) sequence. The data belong to a study of blood T cell repertoires in COVID-19. At the level of the study: Collection of acute and convalescent COVID-19 samples took place in the United States, Italy and Spain.

In the original workflow: Cell counts per sample came from amplifying reference gene primers. Repertoires were generated with immunoSEQ multiplex PCR, while TCRdb's copy carries only in-frame clones and drops some. The V and J calls and clone size come from that table; D and trimming were worked out from the DNA. The data contain approximately 240,000 clones, about nine tenths of them seen just once; the ten biggest clones take up roughly 0.8%. Those enrolled in Seattle joined during active infection and were followed longitudinally afterward. The receptor's source is a man aged 25 to 40 with COVID-19, enrolled during active disease. Sequenced: peripheral blood.

The chain's CDR3 is CASSSVPTGEPNYGYTF. DNA of the CDR3: TGTGCCAGCAGCTCGGTCCCTACAGGAGAACCTAACTATGGCTACACCTTC. V is TRBV7-3 and J is TRBJ1-2, with D perhaps matching TRBD1 (5 bases). The CDR3 consists of 17 residues. The V end lost 4 bases, the J end lost 0 bases, and 18 bases lay between the germline ends. Germline CDR1 is SGHTA and CDR2 is FQGTGA.